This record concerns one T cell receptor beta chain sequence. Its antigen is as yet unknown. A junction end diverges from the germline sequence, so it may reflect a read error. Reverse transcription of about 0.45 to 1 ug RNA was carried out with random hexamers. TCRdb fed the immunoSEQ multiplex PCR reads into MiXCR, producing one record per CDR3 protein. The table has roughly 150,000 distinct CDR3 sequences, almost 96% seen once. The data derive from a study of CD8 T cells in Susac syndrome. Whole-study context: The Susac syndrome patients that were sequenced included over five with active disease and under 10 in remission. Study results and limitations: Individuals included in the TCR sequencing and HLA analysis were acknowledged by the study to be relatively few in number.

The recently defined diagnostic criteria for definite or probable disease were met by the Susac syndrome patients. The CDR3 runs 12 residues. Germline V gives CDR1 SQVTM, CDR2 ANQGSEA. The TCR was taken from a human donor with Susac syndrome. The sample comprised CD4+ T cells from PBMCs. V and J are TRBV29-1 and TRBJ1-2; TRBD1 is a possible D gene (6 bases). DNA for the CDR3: TGCAGCGTTGTACAGGGCCGGGGGGCTGGCGCCTTC. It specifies CSVVQGRGAGAF.